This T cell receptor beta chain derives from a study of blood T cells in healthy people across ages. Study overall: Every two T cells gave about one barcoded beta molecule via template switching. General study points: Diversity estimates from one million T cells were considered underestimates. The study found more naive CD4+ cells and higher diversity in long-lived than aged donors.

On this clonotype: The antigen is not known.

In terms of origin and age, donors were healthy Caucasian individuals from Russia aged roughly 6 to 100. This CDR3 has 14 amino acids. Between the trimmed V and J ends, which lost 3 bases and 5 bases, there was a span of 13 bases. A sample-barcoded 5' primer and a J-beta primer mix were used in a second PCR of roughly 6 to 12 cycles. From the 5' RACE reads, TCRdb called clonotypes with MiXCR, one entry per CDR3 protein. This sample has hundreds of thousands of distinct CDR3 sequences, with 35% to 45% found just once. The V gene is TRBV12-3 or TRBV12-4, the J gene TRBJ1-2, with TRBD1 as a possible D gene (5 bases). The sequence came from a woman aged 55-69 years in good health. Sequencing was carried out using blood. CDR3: CASSLRGGVYGYTF. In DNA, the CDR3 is TGTGCCAGCAGTTTGAGAGGAGGGGTGTATGGCTACACCTTC.